Each of the 22 T cell receptor beta chains below was sequenced from the same sample in a study of T cell changes during pregnancy in multiple sclerosis. Some clones are missing from TCRdb's copy, which holds only in-frame ones; the method was immunoSEQ multiplex PCR. The table lists 55,000 to 80,000 clones, 90% to 95% of them singletons. Sequencing used CD8+ T cells from peripheral blood mononuclear cells, obtained in the second trimester of pregnancy. The receptors derive from a female donor with multiple sclerosis, enrolled in a pregnancy study.

The chain employs TRBV16 and TRBJ2-3; D not resolved. Germline V gene sequence: CDR1 KGHSY, CDR2 FQNENV. The V gene lost 4 bases and the J gene lost 0 bases, with 5 bases spanning the gap. The CDR3 consists of 13 residues. The CDR3 nucleotides are TGTGCCAGCAGCCCGTCTAGCACAGATACGCAGTATTTT. Amino acids: CASSPSSTDTQYF.

The CDR3 spells CASSLEGTGTYNEQFF. The DNA of the CDR3 is TGTGCCAGCAGCTTGGAAGGGACAGGGACCTACAATGAGCAGTTCTTC. The rearrangement joins TRBV5-6 to TRBJ2-1; TRBD1 agrees at 9 bases. J gave up 2 bases and V 0 bases, and 3 bases lay outside the gene matches. Germline V gene lookup returns CDR1 SGHDT and CDR2 YYEEEE. The CDR3 extends over 16 amino acids.

The chain uses TRBV7-9 and TRBJ2-1; D is perhaps TRBD1 (6 bases). The CDR3 totals 11 residues. Germline CDR1 and CDR2: SEHNR and FQNEAQ (reference sequence). As DNA, the CDR3 is TGTGCTGAACAGGGTTACAATGAGCAGTTCTTC. This sequence encodes CAEQGYNEQFF.

J is TRBJ2-3 and V is TRBV28; D gene ambiguous. The CDR3 is made up of 12 amino acids. Germline-derived CDR1 and CDR2 are MDHEN and SYDVKM. Trimming stripped 5 bases from V and 2 bases from J, with 5 bases between. The CDR3 sequence is CASSIYTDTQYF. CDR3 in DNA: TGTGCCAGCAGTATTTACACAGATACGCAGTATTTT.

CDR3 in DNA: TGTGCCAGCAGCGGGCTAGCGGGAGCTACCTACAATGAGCAGTTCTTC. It is translated as CASSGLAGATYNEQFF. The chain carries TRBV9 and TRBJ2-1, with 10 bases lining up with TRBD2. The CDR3 length is 16 residues. With V trimmed by 3 bases and J by 2 bases, 5 bases remained unmatched. Looked up from germline, CDR1 is SGDLS and CDR2 is YYNGEE.

This clone showed up just once. The same CDR3 can be traced to other DNA sequences in this sample. The chain employs TRBV19 and TRBJ2-7; no firm D call. Per the germline V gene, CDR1 is LNHDA and CDR2 is SQIVND (reference sequence). Trimming stripped 3 bases from V and 1 base from J, with 7 bases between. The CDR3 totals 13 residues. The CDR3 protein is CASSMGSSYEQYF. The CDR3 bases are TGTGCCAGTAGTATGGGCTCATCCTACGAGCAGTACTTC.

This chain's CDR3 is CASSLSGGLAEETQYF. The CDR3, as DNA: TGTGCCAGCAGTTTATCCGGAGGACTAGCGGAAGAGACCCAGTACTTC. This chain links TRBV27 with TRBJ2-5; 10 nucleotides align to TRBD2. Germline trimming cut 0 bases from V and 3 bases from J; bases unmatched to any gene: 4. The germline gives CDR1 MNHEY, CDR2 SMNVEV (reference sequence). The CDR3 has 16 residues.

This clone has just a few counts. One junction end does not reproduce the germline sequence, and a read error may be involved. The chain joins TRBV10-3 to TRBJ2-6, with D uncertain. This CDR3 comprises 15 residues. CDR1 is ENHRY and CDR2 is SYGVKD in the germline V gene. The CDR3 reads CASSMSESGANVLTF. The CDR3, as DNA: TGTGCCAGCAGTATGAGCGAGTCTGGGGCCAACGTCCTGACTTTC.

The chain is built from TRBV28 and TRBJ1-5; no definite D call. The CDR3 sequence is 15 residues long. V was shortened by 4 bases and J by 3 bases, with 13 bases between the two germline ends. Germline V gene lookup returns CDR1 MDHEN and CDR2 SYDVKM. CDR3 bases: TGTGCCAGCAGTTCCGCGGGTATTTCCAATCAGCCCCAGCATTTT. It yields the protein CASSSAGISNQPQHF.

J is TRBJ2-7 and V is TRBV4-1; 9 nucleotides agree with TRBD2. Unmatched junction bases numbered 4, after V lost 0 bases and J lost 4 bases. CDR1 and CDR2 (germline): MGHRA, YSYEKL. This CDR3 has 15 residues. CDR3 DNA: TGCGCCAGCAGCCAAGAAAAGCGGGAGGTATACGAGCAGTACTTC. This translates into CASSQEKREVYEQYF.

The chain joins TRBV7-8 to TRBJ1-1; D perhaps matches TRBD1 (5 bases). Trimming removed 5 bases at V and 1 base at J, with 17 bases between. The CDR3 runs to 16 residues. Per the germline V gene, CDR1 is SGHVS and CDR2 is FQNEAQ. The CDR3 sequence is CASSLYAGKENTEAFF. The CDR3 nucleotides read TGTGCCAGCAGCCTATATGCAGGGAAAGAGAACACTGAAGCTTTCTTT.

The chain couples TRBV5-4 to TRBJ2-7, with D possibly being TRBD2 (5 bases). Germline loops: CDR1 SGHNT, CDR2 YYREEE (reference sequence). With 0 bases removed from V and 2 bases from J, the gap between germline ends came to 21 bases. The CDR3 spans 18 residues. CDR3 in DNA: TGTGCCAGCAGCTTGGGGACTTTGTCGGGGAAGGATCCCTACGAGCAGTACTTC. Translated: CASSLGTLSGKDPYEQYF.

This clone showed up just once. The gene calls are TRBV10-3 and TRBJ2-7; D may be TRBD2 (6 bases). The V and J ends lost 6 bases and 3 bases respectively, with 21 bases between them. This CDR3 has 16 amino acids. Germline V lookup: CDR1 ENHRY, CDR2 SYGVKD. The CDR3 loop reads CAISGAGSQPVYEQYF. For the CDR3, the DNA is TGTGCCATCAGCGGGGCGGGGTCCCAACCGGTCTACGAGCAGTACTTC.

This chain uses TRBV19 with TRBJ2-3; weak D call: TRBD2 (6 bases). The CDR3 consists of 14 residues. Germline lookup yields CDR1 LNHDA and CDR2 SQIVND (reference sequence). V was clipped by 3 bases and J by 4 bases, with 11 bases between them. CDR3 loop: CASSMGGRADTQYF. DNA for the CDR3: TGTGCCAGTAGTATGGGGGGTAGGGCAGATACGCAGTATTTT.

The chain recombines TRBV29-1 with TRBJ1-3, with D possibly being TRBD1 (5 bases). The CDR3 totals 14 residues. Germline V CDR1 and CDR2: SQVTM, ANQGSEA. V was clipped by 1 base and J by 2 bases, with 9 bases between them. The CDR3 DNA reads as TGCAGCGTTGAAGGCGGGGACCCTGGAAACACCATATATTTT. Translation gives CSVEGGDPGNTIYF.

The genes are TRBV29-1 and TRBJ2-3, with D tentatively TRBD1 (6 bases). Trimming pared 6 bases from V and 2 bases from J, leaving 15 bases between. The CDR3 covers 14 residues. Germline CDR1 and CDR2: SQVTM and ANQGSEA. CDR3 sequence: CSVLDRGFTDTQYF. Here the CDR3 DNA reads TGCAGCGTGCTGGACAGAGGTTTCACAGATACGCAGTATTTT.

Of note for this clone: Other DNA sequences from this sample encode an identical CDR3 as well. V is TRBV6-5 and J is TRBJ1-1, with D unclear. CDR1 MNHEY and CDR2 SVGAGI come from the germline V gene. This CDR3 has 11 residues. Trimming took off 8 bases at V and 4 bases at J, with 8 bases between the two ends. The DNA for the CDR3 is TGTGCCAGCTCCCCCGGCACTGAAGCTTTCTTT. It is translated as CASSPGTEAFF.

The chain uses TRBV5-5 and TRBJ2-3; 13 positions match TRBD2. Losses at the gene ends were 4 bases for V and 1 base for J; bases not matched to a gene: 3. Germline CDR1 SGHKS, CDR2 YYEKEE (reference sequence). This CDR3 has 16 amino acids. CDR3: CASSLGLAGRTDTQYF. The CDR3 coding sequence is TGTGCCAGCAGCCTGGGACTAGCGGGACGCACAGATACGCAGTATTTT.

This sequence joins TRBV12-2 and TRBJ2-7; no check of the table's D call, TRBD2, against the DNA was made. TRBV12-2 represents a pseudogene. The CDR3 length is 18 residues. The CDR3 region is CASRISGTSGPQGGEQYF. The DNA for the CDR3 is TGTGCAAGTCGCATTTCCGGGACTAGCGGGCCCCAAGGTGGCGAGCAGTACTTC.

The rearrangement links TRBV19 to TRBJ2-7, with TRBD1 matching over 9 bases. This CDR3 comprises 15 residues. CDR1 LNHDA and CDR2 SQIVND come from the germline V gene (reference sequence). Trimming at V came to 5 bases and at J to 2 bases, leaving 7 bases not matched to a gene. The CDR3: CASSHGTGLTYEQYF. DNA of the CDR3: TGTGCCAGTAGTCACGGGACAGGGCTTACCTACGAGCAGTACTTC.

The genes are TRBV11-2 and TRBJ2-7, with 8 bases lining up with TRBD1. The germline V gene encodes CDR1 SGHAT and CDR2 FQNNGV. The CDR3 contains 13 residues. V was clipped by 2 bases and J by 3 bases; unmatched bases: 0. For the CDR3, the DNA is TGTGCCAGCAGCTTAACAGGGGGCTACGAGCAGTACTTC. The encoded protein is CASSLTGGYEQYF.

This clone was seen only a few times. The genes are TRBV7-9 and TRBJ1-1; D not resolved. The CDR3 covers 13 residues. Germline V gives CDR1 SEHNR, CDR2 FQNEAQ (reference sequence). V was shortened by 4 bases and J by 4 bases, with 10 bases between the two germline ends. The CDR3 sequence is CASSSQRGTEAFF. CDR3 DNA sequence: TGTGCCAGCAGCTCCCAGCGCGGCACTGAAGCTTTCTTT.